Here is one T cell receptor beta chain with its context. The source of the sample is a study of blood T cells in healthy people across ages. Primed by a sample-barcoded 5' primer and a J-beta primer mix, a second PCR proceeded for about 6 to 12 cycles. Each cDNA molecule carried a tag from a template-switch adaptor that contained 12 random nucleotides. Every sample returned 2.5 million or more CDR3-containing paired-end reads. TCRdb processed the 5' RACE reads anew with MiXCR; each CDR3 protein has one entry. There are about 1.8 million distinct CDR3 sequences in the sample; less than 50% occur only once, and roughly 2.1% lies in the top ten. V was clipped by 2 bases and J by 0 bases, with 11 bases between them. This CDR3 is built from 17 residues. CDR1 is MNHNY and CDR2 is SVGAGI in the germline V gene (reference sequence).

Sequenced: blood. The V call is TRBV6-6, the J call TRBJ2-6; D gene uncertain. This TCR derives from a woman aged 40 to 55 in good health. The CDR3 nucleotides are TGTGCCAGCAGTTACGAGACCCATAACTCTGGGGCCAACGTCCTGACTTTC. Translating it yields CASSYETHNSGANVLTF.